This T cell receptor beta chain was identified during a study of cytomegalovirus exposure and HLA in healthy donors. With regard to this clone: Its target is unknown.

PCR used 60 Vbeta primers and 13 Jbeta primers. The data were produced by immunoSEQ multiplex PCR, yet TCRdb's version contains in-frame clones alone and is incomplete. Counted here are some 170,000 clones, 70% to 85% occurring once; the ten biggest clones make up roughly 2.5%. Regarding the study as a whole: Accurate prediction of HLA-A and HLA-B alleles (for most subjects) was reportedly achieved from TCR beta sequences.

Trimming cost V 1 base and J 5 bases; bases outside gene matches: 25. CDR3 size: 22 residues. The germline V gene encodes CDR1 LGHNA and CDR2 YNFKEQ. Source material: PBMCs. The sequence came from a human donor in good health. This sequence joins TRBV4-2 and TRBJ2-1; 8 bases agree with TRBD1. The CDR3 DNA follows: TGTGCCAGCAGCCAAGCCCCCCGAATGACAGGGGCGCGAAATGGGTCCCACAATGAGCAGTTCTTC. It encodes CASSQAPRMTGARNGSHNEQFF.